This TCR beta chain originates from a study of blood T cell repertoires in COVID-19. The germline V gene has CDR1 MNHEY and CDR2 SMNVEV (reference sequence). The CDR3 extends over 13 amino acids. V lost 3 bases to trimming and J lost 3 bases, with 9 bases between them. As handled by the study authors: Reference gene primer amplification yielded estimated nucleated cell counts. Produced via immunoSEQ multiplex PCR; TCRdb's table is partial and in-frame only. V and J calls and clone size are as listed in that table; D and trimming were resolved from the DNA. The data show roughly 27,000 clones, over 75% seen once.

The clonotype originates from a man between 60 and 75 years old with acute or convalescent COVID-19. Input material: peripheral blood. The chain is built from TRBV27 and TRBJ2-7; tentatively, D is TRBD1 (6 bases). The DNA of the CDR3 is TGTGCCAGCAGTTTGGGGGCTCTCTACGAGCAGTACTTC. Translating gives CASSLGALYEQYF.